The present entry profiles one T cell receptor (beta chain) with its context. Its antigen remains unknown. This entry belongs to a study of Ad26.COV2.S vaccination and SARS-CoV-2 variants. Study in general: Participants got Ad26.COV2.S intramuscularly, once or twice 56 days apart.

The CDR3 totals 15 residues. V was pared by 3 bases and J by 5 bases, with 6 bases of the junction left unmatched. CDR1 KGHSH and CDR2 LQKENI come from the germline V gene. Assay used: immunoSEQ multiplex PCR; TCRdb lists only in-frame clones, some missing. In the table there are about 430,000 clones, about nine tenths of which are singletons. Whole-study results and caveats: Breadth and depth estimates from TCRs may understate total T cell responses. Vaccine recipients and placebo recipients showed similar non-spike TCR breadth.

The treatment denotes: about 20 received Ad26.COV2.S at low or high dose, single or two shots; about 5 received placebo; per-sample allocation not given. Specimen acquisition occurred on day 63 following the initial vaccine or placebo injection. Wuhan-strain spike was delivered by a replication-incompetent Ad26 vector. V gene TRBV18 combines with J gene TRBJ2-1; 8 positions match TRBD1. Here the sequenced sample was peripheral blood, taken in a trial of Ad26.COV2.S vaccine versus placebo. The TCR sequence derives from a person between 18 and 59 years old who received the Ad26.COV2.S COVID-19 vaccine or a placebo. The CDR3 region has the DNA TGTGCCAGCTCACCCGCCAGGGGGCTAAACAATGAGCAGTTCTTC. This codes for CASSPARGLNNEQFF.